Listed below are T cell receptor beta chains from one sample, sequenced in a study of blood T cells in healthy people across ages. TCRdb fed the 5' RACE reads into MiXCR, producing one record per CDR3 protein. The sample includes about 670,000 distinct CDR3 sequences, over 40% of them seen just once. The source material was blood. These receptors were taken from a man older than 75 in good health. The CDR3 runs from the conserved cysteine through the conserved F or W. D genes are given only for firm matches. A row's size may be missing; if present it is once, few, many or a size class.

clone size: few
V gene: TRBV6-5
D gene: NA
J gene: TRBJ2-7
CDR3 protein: CASRRGSGTVYEQYF
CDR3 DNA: TGTGCCAGCAGGCGGGGTTCCGGGACAGTCTACGAGCAGTACTTC

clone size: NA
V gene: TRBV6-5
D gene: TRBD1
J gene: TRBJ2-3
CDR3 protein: CASSPQPGQVTDTQYF
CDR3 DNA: TGTGCCAGCAGTCCCCAGCCGGGACAGGTTACAGATACGCAGTATTTT

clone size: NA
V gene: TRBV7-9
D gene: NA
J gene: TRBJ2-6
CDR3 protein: CASTIGGSGANVLTF
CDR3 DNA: TGTGCCAGCACCATAGGAGGATCTGGGGCCAACGTCCTGACTTTC

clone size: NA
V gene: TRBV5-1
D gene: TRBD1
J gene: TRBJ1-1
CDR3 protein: CASSLDGGTGVNTEAFF
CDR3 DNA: TGCGCCAGCAGCTTGGACGGCGGGACAGGGGTGAACACTGAAGCTTTCTTT

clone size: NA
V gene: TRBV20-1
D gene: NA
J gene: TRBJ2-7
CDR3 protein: CNARDNVLNGQYF
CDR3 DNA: TGCAATGCTAGAGATAATGTACTAAACGGGCAGTACTTC

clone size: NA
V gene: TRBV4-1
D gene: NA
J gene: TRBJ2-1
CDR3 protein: CASSRQLGGDYNEQFF
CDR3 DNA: TGCGCCAGCAGCCGCCAACTAGGAGGAGATTACAATGAGCAGTTCTTC

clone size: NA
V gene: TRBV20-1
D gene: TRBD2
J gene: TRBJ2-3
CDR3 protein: CSASGRELLAGTQYF
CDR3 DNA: TGCAGTGCTAGCGGGCGGGAGTTATTGGCAGGTACGCAGTATTTT

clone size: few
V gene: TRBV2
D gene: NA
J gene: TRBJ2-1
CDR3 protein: CASSEAGILSYNEQFF
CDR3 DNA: TGTGCCAGCAGTGAAGCGGGGATCCTCTCCTACAATGAGCAGTTCTTC

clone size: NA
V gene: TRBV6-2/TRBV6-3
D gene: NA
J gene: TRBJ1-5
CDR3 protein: CASSERQIDQPQHF
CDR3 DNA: TGTGCCAGCAGCGAGAGACAGATTGATCAGCCCCAGCATTTT

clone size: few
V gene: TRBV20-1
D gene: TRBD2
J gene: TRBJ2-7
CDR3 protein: CSARGPAGRSYEQYF
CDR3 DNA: TGCAGTGCTAGAGGCCCAGCGGGGAGGTCCTACGAGCAGTACTTC

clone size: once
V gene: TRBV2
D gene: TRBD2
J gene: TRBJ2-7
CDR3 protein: CASSDLLIAGDEQYF
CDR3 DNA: TGTGCCAGCAGTGATCTACTCATAGCGGGAGATGAGCAGTACTTC

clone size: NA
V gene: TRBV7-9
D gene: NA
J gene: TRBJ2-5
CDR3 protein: CASSHDGPGSQYF
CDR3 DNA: TGTGCCAGCAGCCATGACGGTCCCGGGTCCCAGTACTTC

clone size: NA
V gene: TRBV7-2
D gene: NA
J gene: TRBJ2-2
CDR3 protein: CASSPAHTGELFF
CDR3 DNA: TGTGCCAGCAGCCCCGCTCACACCGGGGAGCTGTTTTTT

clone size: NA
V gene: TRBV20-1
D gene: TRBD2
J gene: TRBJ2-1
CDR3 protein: CSARGLRNEQFF
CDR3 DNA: TGCAGTGCACGGGGACTAAGGAATGAGCAGTTCTTC

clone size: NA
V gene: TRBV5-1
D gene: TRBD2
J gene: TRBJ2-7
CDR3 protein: CASSSQPGLAGGYEQYF
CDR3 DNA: TGCGCCAGCAGCTCGCAACCGGGACTAGCGGGAGGGTACGAGCAGTACTTC

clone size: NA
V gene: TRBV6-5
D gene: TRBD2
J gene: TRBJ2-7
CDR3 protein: CASSFSGGVLESQYF
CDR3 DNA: TGTGCCAGCAGCTTTAGCGGGGGGGTACTTGAGTCCCAGTACTTC

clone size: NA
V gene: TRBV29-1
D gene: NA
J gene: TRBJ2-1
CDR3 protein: CSVEGGSGEQFF
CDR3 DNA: TGCAGCGTTGAGGGTGGCTCAGGTGAGCAGTTCTTC

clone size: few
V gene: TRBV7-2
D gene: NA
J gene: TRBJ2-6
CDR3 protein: CASSLGGRGLSGANVLTF
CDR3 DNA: TGTGCCAGCAGCTTAGGGGGCAGGGGTCTGTCCGGGGCCAACGTCCTGACTTTC

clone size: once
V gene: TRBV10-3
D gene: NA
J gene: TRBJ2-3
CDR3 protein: CATGGPNTDTQYF
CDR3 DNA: TGTGCCACTGGGGGTCCTAACACAGATACGCAGTATTTT

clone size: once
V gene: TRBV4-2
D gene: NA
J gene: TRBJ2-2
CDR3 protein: CASSPVVTETGELFF
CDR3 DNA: TGTGCCAGCAGCCCGGTAGTAACAGAGACCGGGGAGCTGTTTTTT

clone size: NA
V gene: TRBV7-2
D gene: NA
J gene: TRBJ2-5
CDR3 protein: CASSLARLEGRLNEQYF
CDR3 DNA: TGTGCCAGCAGCTTAGCCCGCCTGGAGGGGAGGCTCAATGAGCAGTACTTC

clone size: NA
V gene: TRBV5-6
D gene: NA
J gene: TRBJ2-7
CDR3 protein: CASRPTGSYEQYF
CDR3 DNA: TGTGCCAGCAGACCTACAGGGTCCTACGAGCAGTACTTC

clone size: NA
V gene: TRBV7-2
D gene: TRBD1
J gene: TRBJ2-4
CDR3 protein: CASSSGQGAGEQYF
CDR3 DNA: TGTGCCAGCAGCTCGGGACAGGGGGCCGGGGAGCAGTACTTC

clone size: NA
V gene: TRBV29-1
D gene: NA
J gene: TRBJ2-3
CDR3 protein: CSAALLSNTQYF
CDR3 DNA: TGCAGCGCTGCTCTACTCTCGAATACGCAGTATTTT

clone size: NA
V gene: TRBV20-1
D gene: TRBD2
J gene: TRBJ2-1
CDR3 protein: CSTRDHVGRLRLEQFF
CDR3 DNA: TGCAGTACTAGAGATCATGTCGGGAGGCTGAGGCTTGAGCAGTTCTTC

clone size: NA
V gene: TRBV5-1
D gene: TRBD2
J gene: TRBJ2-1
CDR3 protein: CASSLLPGTSGEQFF
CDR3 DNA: TGCGCCAGCAGCTTGCTTCCTGGGACTAGCGGCGAGCAGTTCTTC

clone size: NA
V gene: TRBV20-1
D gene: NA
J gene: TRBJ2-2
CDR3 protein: CSARDGAGELFF
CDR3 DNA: TGCAGTGCTAGAGATGGCGCCGGGGAGCTGTTTTTT

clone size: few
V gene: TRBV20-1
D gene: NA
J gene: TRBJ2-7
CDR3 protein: CSASLGQILSYEQYF
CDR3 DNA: TGCAGTGCTAGCCTAGGACAGATACTCTCCTACGAGCAGTACTTC

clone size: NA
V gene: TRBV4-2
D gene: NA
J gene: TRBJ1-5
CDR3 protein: CASSQDQGLGNQPQHF
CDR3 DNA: TGTGCCAGCAGCCAAGATCAGGGCTTAGGCAATCAGCCCCAGCATTTT

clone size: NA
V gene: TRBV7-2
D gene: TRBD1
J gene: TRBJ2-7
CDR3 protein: CASSLGRGNCEQYF
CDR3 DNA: TGTGCCAGCAGCTTAGGCAGGGGGAACTGCGAGCAGTACTTC

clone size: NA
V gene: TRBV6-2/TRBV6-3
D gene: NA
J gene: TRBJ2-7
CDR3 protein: CASRNGPYEQYF
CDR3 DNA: TGTGCCAGCAGGAACGGACCCTACGAGCAGTACTTC

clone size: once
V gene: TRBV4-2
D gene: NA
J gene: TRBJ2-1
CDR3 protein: CARSQVGGEQFF
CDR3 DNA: TGTGCCCGCAGCCAAGTTGGGGGCGAGCAGTTCTTC

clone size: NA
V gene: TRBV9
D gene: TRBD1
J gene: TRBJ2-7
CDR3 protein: CASSVVGDSFDEQYF
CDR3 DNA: TGTGCCAGCAGCGTAGTGGGGGACAGCTTCGACGAGCAGTACTTC

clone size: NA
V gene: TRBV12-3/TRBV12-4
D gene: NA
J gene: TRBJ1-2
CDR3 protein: CASTPANYGYTF
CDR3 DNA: TGTGCCAGCACCCCTGCGAACTATGGCTACACCTTC

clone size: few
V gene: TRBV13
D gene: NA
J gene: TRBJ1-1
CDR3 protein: CASLWGGRDTEAFF
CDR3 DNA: TGTGCCAGCCTTTGGGGGGGGCGCGACACTGAAGCTTTCTTT

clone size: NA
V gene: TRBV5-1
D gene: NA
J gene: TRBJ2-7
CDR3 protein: CASSERGDNEQYF
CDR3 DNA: TGCGCCAGCAGCGAACGGGGAGACAATGAGCAGTACTTC

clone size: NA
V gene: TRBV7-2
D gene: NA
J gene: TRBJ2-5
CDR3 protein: CASSLSLKTQYF
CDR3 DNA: TGTGCCAGCAGCCTGTCGTTAAAGACCCAGTACTTC

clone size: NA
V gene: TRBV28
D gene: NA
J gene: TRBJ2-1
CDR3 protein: CATAGGVIYNEQFF
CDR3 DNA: TGTGCCACCGCAGGTGGGGTCATCTACAATGAGCAGTTCTTC

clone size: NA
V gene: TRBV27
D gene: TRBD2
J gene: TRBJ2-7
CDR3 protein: CASSLSRLAGRVDEQYF
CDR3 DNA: TGTGCCAGCAGTTTATCGAGACTAGCGGGAAGGGTCGACGAGCAGTACTTC

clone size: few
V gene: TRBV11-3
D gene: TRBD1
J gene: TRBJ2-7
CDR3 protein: CASSLATGTGQLEQYF
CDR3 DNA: TGTGCCAGCAGCTTAGCTACAGGGACAGGACAGCTCGAGCAGTACTTC

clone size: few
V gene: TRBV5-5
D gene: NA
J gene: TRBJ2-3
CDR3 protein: CASSFPGRTDTQYF
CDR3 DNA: TGTGCCAGCAGCTTCCCGGGTCGCACAGATACGCAGTATTTT

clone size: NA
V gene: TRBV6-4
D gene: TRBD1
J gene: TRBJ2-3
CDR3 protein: CAKRQGCTDTQYF
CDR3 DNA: TGTGCCAAAAGACAGGGTTGCACAGATACGCAGTATTTT

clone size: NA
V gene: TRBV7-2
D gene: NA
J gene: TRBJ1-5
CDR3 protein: CASSLSPWYNQPQHF
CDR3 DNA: TGTGCCAGCAGCTTATCCCCTTGGTACAATCAGCCCCAGCATTTT

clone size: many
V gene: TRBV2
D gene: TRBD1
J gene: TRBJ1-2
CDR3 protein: CASSLGQGSDGYTF
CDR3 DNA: TGTGCCAGCAGCCTTGGACAGGGGTCTGATGGCTACACCTTC

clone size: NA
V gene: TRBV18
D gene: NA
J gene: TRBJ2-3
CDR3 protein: CASAPYTDTQYF
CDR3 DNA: TGCGCCAGCGCACCCTACACAGATACGCAGTATTTT

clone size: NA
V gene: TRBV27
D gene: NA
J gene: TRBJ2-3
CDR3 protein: CASRPGPRDADTQYF
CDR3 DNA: TGTGCCAGCAGACCCGGTCCCCGGGACGCAGATACGCAGTATTTT

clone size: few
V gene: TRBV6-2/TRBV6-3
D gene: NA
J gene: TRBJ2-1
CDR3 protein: CASSLSVRGQFF
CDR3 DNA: TGTGCCAGCAGTCTGAGTGTGCGGGGACAGTTCTTC

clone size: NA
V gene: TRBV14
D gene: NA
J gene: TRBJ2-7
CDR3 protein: CASRAVRDKHYEQYF
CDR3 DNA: TGTGCCAGCAGAGCGGTGAGGGACAAACACTACGAGCAGTACTTC

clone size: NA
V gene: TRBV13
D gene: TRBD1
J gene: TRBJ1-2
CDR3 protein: CASSAGTGVANYGYTF
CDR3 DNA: TGTGCCAGCAGCGCCGGGACAGGGGTAGCTAACTATGGCTACACCTTC